The 14 T cell receptor beta chains in this list originate from one sample, sequenced in a study of cytomegalovirus exposure and HLA in healthy donors. PCR used 60 Vbeta primers and 13 Jbeta primers. Here immunoSEQ multiplex PCR was the method, and the copy in TCRdb shows in-frame clones only, minus some. The sample lists over 150,000 clones; roughly 70% were seen once. Sequenced: PBMCs. These receptors were collected from a woman aged 18-30 years in good health and CMV-seropositive.

This chain connects TRBV7-6 to TRBJ1-1; TRBD1 is a possible D gene (5 bases). Germline-derived CDR1 and CDR2 are SGHVS and FNYEAQ. The CDR3 covers 12 residues. V was trimmed by 3 bases and J by 10 bases, leaving 12 bases between them. The CDR3 region is CASSFRDSRAFF. The CDR3 DNA reads as TGTGCCAGCAGCTTCCGGGACTCGAGAGCTTTCTTT.

This clone was detected only a few times. This chain joins TRBV27 and TRBJ1-1, with 7 bases identical to TRBD1. V shed 6 bases, J shed 7 bases, and the junction held 11 bases outside the gene matches. The germline V gene encodes CDR1 MNHEY and CDR2 SMNVEV (reference sequence). This CDR3 contains 14 residues. The CDR3 region has the DNA TGTGCCAGCAGGAACCGGGACAGTGGCTATGAAGCTTTCTTT. Translating it yields CASRNRDSGYEAFF.

The chain couples TRBV9 to TRBJ1-2; TRBD1 matches 8 bases. V gave up 4 bases and J gave up 4 bases; unmatched junction bases: 12. The CDR3 runs 16 residues. The germline CDR1 and CDR2 sequences are SGDLS and YYNGEE. The CDR3 reads CASSHRQGLEGYGYTF. CDR3 sequence (DNA): TGTGCCAGCAGCCACCGACAGGGGTTGGAGGGCTATGGCTACACCTTC.

The chain carries TRBV6-6 and TRBJ2-3; perhaps TRBD2 as D (6 bases). The length of the CDR3 is 14 residues. Germline-derived CDR1 and CDR2 are MNHNY and SVGAGI (reference sequence). Trimming cost V 6 bases and J 0 bases, with 10 bases left between them. CDR3 loop: CASRAGGSTDTQYF. CDR3 DNA sequence: TGTGCCAGCAGGGCCGGGGGTAGCACAGATACGCAGTATTTT.

The chain employs TRBV5-4 and TRBJ2-5, with unresolved D. With 2 bases removed from V and 7 bases from J, the gap between germline ends came to 21 bases. The length of the CDR3 is 16 residues. Germline lookup yields CDR1 SGHNT and CDR2 YYREEE (reference sequence). The CDR3 region is CASSFPRNSGVGTQYF. The CDR3 region has the DNA TGTGCCAGCAGCTTCCCCCGAAATTCAGGTGTCGGGACCCAGTACTTC.

The V call is TRBV28, the J call TRBJ2-7, with 11 bases aligning to TRBD2. This CDR3 spans 18 amino acids. Trimming at V came to 5 bases and at J to 2 bases, leaving 14 bases not matched to a gene. Germline-derived CDR1 and CDR2 are MDHEN and SYDVKM. As DNA, the CDR3 is TGTGCCAGCAGTGGGACTAGCGGACCCCCCATGGGGACCTACGAGCAGTACTTC. As protein: CASSGTSGPPMGTYEQYF.

The chain uses TRBV11-2 and TRBJ1-2; 11 positions match TRBD1. CDR3 length: 13 residues. CDR1 and CDR2 (germline): SGHAT, FQNNGV. The V gene end was trimmed by 3 bases and the J gene end by 8 bases; junction bases not matched to a gene: 2. This chain's CDR3 is CASSLDRGQGYTF. The CDR3 DNA is TGTGCCAGCAGCTTGGACAGGGGGCAGGGCTACACCTTC.

V is TRBV12-5 and J is TRBJ2-7, with D maybe TRBD2 (7 bases). CDR1 and CDR2 (germline): LGHNT, FRNRAP. V gave up 6 bases and J gave up 4 bases, with 16 bases separating them. The CDR3 contains 14 residues. CDR3 amino acids: CASGNRAGAYEQYF. The CDR3 region has the DNA TGTGCTAGTGGAAACAGGGCGGGGGCGTACGAGCAGTACTTC.

V and J are TRBV19 and TRBJ1-2, with 7 nucleotides matching TRBD1. This CDR3 has 16 residues. The V and J ends lost 5 bases and 4 bases, in that order; junction bases with no gene match: 13. Germline loops: CDR1 LNHDA, CDR2 SQIVND (reference sequence). The CDR3 here is CASSLSRQGLLYGYTF. Here the CDR3 DNA reads TGTGCCAGTAGTTTAAGCCGACAGGGCCTCCTCTATGGCTACACCTTC.

This chain's CDR3 is CASSSDTGYSDIQYF. In nucleotides, the CDR3 is TGCGCCAGCAGCTCGGATACAGGTTATTCGGACATTCAGTACTTC. The rearrangement links TRBV5-1 to TRBJ2-4, with D possibly matching TRBD1 (5 bases). V lost 3 bases and J 8 bases, leaving 18 bases between the germline ends. This CDR3 is 15 amino acids long. Germline-derived CDR1 and CDR2 are SGHRS and YFSETQ.

V gene TRBV19 combines with J gene TRBJ2-7, with D possibly matching TRBD1 (6 bases). In germline, CDR1 is LNHDA, CDR2 SQIVND (reference sequence). The CDR3 has 14 amino acids. V was trimmed by 4 bases and J by 7 bases, leaving 17 bases between them. CDR3 loop: CASSSTGTSVEQYF. The CDR3 DNA reads TGTGCCAGTAGTAGCACAGGGACCTCCGTGGAGCAGTACTTC.

The chain joins TRBV7-3 to TRBJ1-2, with 9 bases fitting TRBD1. V gave up 4 bases and J gave up 5 bases; unmatched junction bases: 8. The germline CDR1 and CDR2 sequences are SGHTA and FQGTGA. The CDR3 extends over 15 amino acids. CDR3 nucleotides: TGTGCCAGCAGCTCCAAACCCGGGACAGGGTATGGCTACACCTTC. Translation: CASSSKPGTGYGYTF. The full variable domain, rest sourced from reference TRBV7-3 and TRBJ1-2, is GAGVSQTPSNKVTEKGKYVELRCDPISGHTALYWYRQSLGQGPEFLIYFQGTGAADDSGLPNDRFFAVRPEGSVSTLKIQRTERGDSAVYLCASSSKPGTGYGYTFGSGTRLTVV.

The sample holds a few counts of this clone. CDR3: CASTPLQGATDGYTF. The CDR3 DNA reads TGTGCCAGCACTCCACTACAGGGGGCGACCGATGGCTACACCTTC. V is TRBV27 and J is TRBJ1-2; 9 bases agree with TRBD1. Germline V gene lookup returns CDR1 MNHEY and CDR2 SMNVEV (reference sequence). V dropped 7 bases and J dropped 6; count of bases not matched to a gene: 12. The CDR3 contains 15 residues.

The CDR3 sequence: CASSSADRSSYNEQFF. The CDR3 bases are TGCGCCAGCAGCTCCGCCGACAGAAGCTCCTACAATGAGCAGTTCTTC. The chain employs TRBV5-1 and TRBJ2-1; TRBD1 is a possible D gene (5 bases). CDR3 length: 16 amino acids. Germline CDR1 SGHRS, CDR2 YFSETQ. The V end lost 3 bases, the J end lost 0 bases, and 13 bases lay between the germline ends.